The entry that follows covers one T cell receptor (beta chain) sequence. Its antigen is still unknown. The sample is drawn from a study of cytomegalovirus exposure and HLA in healthy donors. Study-wide points: Analyses of presence and absence presupposed an approximately uniform sequencing depth across donors. When analyzed later, the rates of TCR association showed variation by HLA locus, with DRB1 the most and HLA-C the fewest. TCR beta sequences reportedly predicted the HLA-A and HLA-B alleles of most subjects accurately. In a later analysis, a missense DCLRE1C variant was linked to TCR beta V- and J-gene trimming.

Germline assignment: CDR1 SGHTA and CDR2 FQGNSA. There are 16 residues in the CDR3. V lost 1 base and J lost 5; bases outside the gene matches: 3. Both 60 Vbeta primers and 13 Jbeta primers went into the PCR. TCRdb keeps only in-frame clones here, not all; method: immunoSEQ multiplex PCR. This table holds approximately 220,000 clones, approximately 80% found once. The sequenced sample was PBMCs. The TCR comes from a boy aged 2 to 10 in good health and CMV-seronegative. The J gene is TRBJ2-3, the V gene TRBV7-2; TRBD2 matches 13 bases. The CDR3 reads CASSLGLAGGGDTQYF. CDR3 DNA: TGTGCCAGCAGCTTAGGACTAGCGGGAGGAGGAGATACGCAGTATTTT. Complete variable domain (other parts from reference TRBV7-2 and TRBJ2-3): GAGVSQSPSNKVTEKGKDVELRCDPISGHTALYWYRQSLGQGLEFLIYFQGNSAPDKSGLPSDRFSAERTGGSVSTLTIQRTQQEDSAVYLCASSLGLAGGGDTQYFGPGTRLTVL.